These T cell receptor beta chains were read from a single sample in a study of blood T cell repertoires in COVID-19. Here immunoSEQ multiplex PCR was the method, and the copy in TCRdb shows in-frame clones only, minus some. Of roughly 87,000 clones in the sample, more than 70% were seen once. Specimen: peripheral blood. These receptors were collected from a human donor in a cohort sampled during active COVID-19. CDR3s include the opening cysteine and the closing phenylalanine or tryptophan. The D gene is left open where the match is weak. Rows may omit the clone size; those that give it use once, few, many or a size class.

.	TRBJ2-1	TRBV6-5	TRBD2	CASSFGTSGRHNEQFF	TGTGCCAGCAGTTTCGGGACTAGCGGGAGACACAATGAGCAGTTCTTC
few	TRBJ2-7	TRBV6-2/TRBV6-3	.	CASSYPGVYEQYF	TGTGCCAGCAGTTACCCCGGGGTCTACGAGCAGTACTTC
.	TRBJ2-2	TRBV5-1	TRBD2	CASSVSGGADGELFF	TGCGCCAGCAGCGTTAGCGGGGGGGCCGACGGGGAGCTGTTTTTT
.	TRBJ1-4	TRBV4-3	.	CASSQAVQITNEKLFF	TGCGCCAGCAGCCAAGCCGTACAGATAACTAATGAAAAACTGTTTTTT
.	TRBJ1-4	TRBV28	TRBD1	CASSNGQGGVEKLFF	TGTGCCAGCAGTAACGGACAGGGCGGGGTTGAAAAACTGTTTTTT
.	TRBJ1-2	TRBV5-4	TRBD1	CASSRPGQGWDGYTF	TGTGCCAGCAGCCGACCCGGACAGGGATGGGATGGCTACACCTTC
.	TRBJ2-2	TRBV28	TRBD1	CASSSGTGGKEELFF	TGTGCCAGCAGTTCGGGGACAGGGGGGAAAGAGGAGCTGTTTTTT
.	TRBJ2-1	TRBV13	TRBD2	CASSLGLAGRNEQFF	TGTGCCAGCAGCTTAGGTCTAGCGGGACGGAATGAGCAGTTCTTC
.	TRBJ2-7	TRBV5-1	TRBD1	CASSPKTGSMEQYF	TGCGCCAGCAGCCCCAAGACAGGGTCCATGGAGCAGTACTTC
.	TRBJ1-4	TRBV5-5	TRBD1	CASSLVAPGWTGRNEKLFF	TGTGCCAGCAGCTTGGTGGCCCCAGGGTGGACAGGGCGAAATGAAAAACTGTTTTTT
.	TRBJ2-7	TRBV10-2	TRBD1	CASSDPLRDRGPWEQYF	TGCGCCAGCAGTGATCCGCTCCGGGACAGGGGGCCGTGGGAGCAGTACTTC
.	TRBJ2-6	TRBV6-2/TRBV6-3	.	CASSPGTGTFGANVLTF	.
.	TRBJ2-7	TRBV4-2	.	CASSQTGQSGEQYF	TGTGCCAGCAGCCAGACCGGACAGTCTGGGGAGCAGTACTTC
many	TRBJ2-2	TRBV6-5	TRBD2	CASSLGTSLSGELFF	TGTGCCAGCAGTTTGGGGACTAGCCTATCCGGGGAGCTGTTTTTT
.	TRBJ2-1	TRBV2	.	CASNQYNEQFF	TGTGCCAGCAATCAGTACAATGAGCAGTTCTTC
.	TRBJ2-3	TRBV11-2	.	CASSLSPLDTQYF	TGTGCCAGCAGCTTAAGCCCCCTTGATACGCAGTATTTT
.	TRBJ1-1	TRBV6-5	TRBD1	CASRTQQGGTEAFF	TGTGCCAGCAGAACCCAACAGGGGGGCACTGAAGCTTTCTTT
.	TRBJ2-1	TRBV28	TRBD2	CASSWAGAGGRDEQFF	TGTGCCAGCAGTTGGGCCGGGGCGGGAGGTAGGGATGAGCAGTTCTTC